Listed below are T cell receptor beta chains from one sample, sequenced in a study of T-cell memory formation after mild COVID-19. TCRdb called the 5' RACE reads again in MiXCR, with one record for every CDR3 protein. Of tens of thousands of distinct CDR3 sequences in the sample, 13% were seen once. Sequencing was carried out using PBMCs or a T cell subset sorted from them (not recorded which). The origin of the receptors is an adult woman who had mild COVID-19 (a few samples of this study predate the infection). Cell type and time point are not known. Both conserved end residues are part of each CDR3. D genes are given only for firm matches. The size entry is marked missing in some rows and otherwise reads once, few, many or a size class.

TRBJ2-7	.	TRBV7-9	.	CASRRDGSYEQYF	TGTGCCAGCAGACGGGACGGCTCCTACGAGCAGTACTTC
TRBJ1-4	few	TRBV5-4	.	CASSRNTRGIEKLFF	TGTGCCAGCAGCCGGAACACTAGGGGGATTGAAAAACTGTTTTTT
TRBJ2-1	.	TRBV30	.	CAWSVVYNEQFF	TGTGCCTGGAGTGTGGTTTACAATGAGCAGTTCTTC
TRBJ2-3	.	TRBV12-5	TRBD2	CASGLIPSGSPDTQYF	TGTGCTAGTGGTTTGATCCCTAGCGGGAGCCCAGATACGCAGTATTTT
TRBJ1-1	few	TRBV20-1	.	CSAGRDTEAFF	TGCAGTGCTGGGAGGGACACTGAAGCTTTCTTT
TRBJ2-5	many	TRBV7-9	TRBD1	CASSDSGQGKETQYF	TGTGCCAGCAGCGATAGCGGACAGGGGAAAGAGACCCAGTACTTC
TRBJ2-2	.	TRBV6-5	.	CASSPEQVIGELFF	TGTGCCAGCAGCCCCGAACAGGTGATCGGGGAGCTGTTTTTT
TRBJ2-7	many	TRBV7-9	.	CASSLKWDEQYF	TGTGCCAGCAGCTTAAAGTGGGACGAGCAGTACTTC
TRBJ1-5	few	TRBV7-9	.	CASSGPPGEDQPQHF	TGTGCCAGCAGCGGACCCCCGGGGGAAGATCAGCCCCAGCATTTT
TRBJ2-5	.	TRBV24-1	TRBD1	CATSAPTGGLSETQYF	TGTGCCACCAGTGCCCCGACAGGGGGCCTAAGTGAGACCCAGTACTTC
TRBJ1-2	few	TRBV21-1	.	CASSKDGYGYTF	TGTGCCAGCAGCAAAGACGGCTATGGCTACACCTTC
TRBJ2-1	few	TRBV12-5	.	CASGLESGDEQFF	TGTGCTAGTGGTTTGGAGTCGGGGGACGAGCAGTTCTTC
TRBJ2-1	few	TRBV5-4	TRBD2	CASSKSAGGSYNEQFF	TGTGCCAGCAGTAAGTCCGCGGGGGGGTCCTACAATGAGCAGTTCTTC
TRBJ2-7	many	TRBV5-4	TRBD2	CASSPGTSGGLTYEQYF	TGTGCCAGCAGTCCCGGGACTAGCGGGGGGCTTACCTACGAGCAGTACTTC
TRBJ2-7	many	TRBV28	TRBD2	CASSLSGGAEQYF	TGTGCCAGCAGTTTATCCGGGGGGGCCGAGCAGTACTTC
TRBJ2-3	few	TRBV6-6	TRBD2	CASRLAGGQSTDTQYF	TGTGCCAGCAGATTAGCGGGGGGGCAGTCGACAGATACGCAGTATTTT
TRBJ2-2	.	TRBV5-1	.	CASSLVYNTGELFF	TGCGCCAGCAGCTTGGTTTATAACACCGGGGAGCTGTTTTTT
TRBJ2-4	.	TRBV12-3/TRBV12-4	.	CASSPWDQENIQYF	TGTGCCAGCAGTCCCTGGGATCAGGAAAACATTCAGTACTTC
TRBJ1-2	.	TRBV5-6	.	CASSETQVVTYGYTF	TGTGCCAGCAGCGAGACTCAGGTAGTAACCTATGGCTACACCTTC
TRBJ2-1	few	TRBV5-1	TRBD1	CASSSGQGNEQFF	TGCGCCAGCAGCTCGGGACAGGGCAATGAGCAGTTCTTC
TRBJ2-7	.	TRBV4-1	.	CASSQGDRDSAYEQYF	TGCGCCAGCAGCCAAGGGGACCGAGACAGTGCCTACGAGCAGTACTTC
TRBJ2-7	medium-sized	TRBV5-6	TRBD1	CASSADRVREQYF	TGTGCCAGCAGCGCGGACAGGGTGCGGGAGCAGTACTTC
TRBJ2-1	few	TRBV7-9	.	CASSLVHLAYEQFF	TGTGCCAGCAGCTTAGTCCACTTAGCCTATGAGCAGTTCTTC
TRBJ2-4	.	TRBV15	.	CATTDRAEDIQYF	TGTGCCACCACGGACCGGGCGGAGGACATTCAGTACTTC
TRBJ2-7	once	TRBV6-2/TRBV6-3	TRBD2	CASSYFTSGPYEQYF	TGTGCCAGCAGTTACTTTACTAGCGGTCCTTACGAGCAGTACTTC
TRBJ2-5	many	TRBV20-1	TRBD1	CSARARDSGAETQYF	TGCAGTGCTAGAGCTAGGGACAGTGGGGCAGAGACCCAGTACTTC
TRBJ2-5	.	TRBV27	.	CASSFGDAQYF	TGTGCCAGCAGTTTTGGGGATGCCCAGTACTTC
TRBJ2-5	.	TRBV12-3/TRBV12-4	.	CASSPDLGTQETQYF	TGTGCCAGCAGCCCAGATTTGGGAACTCAAGAGACCCAGTACTTC
TRBJ1-5	.	TRBV2	.	CASSEFGGPGQPQHF	TGTGCCAGCAGTGAATTTGGGGGGCCCGGCCAGCCCCAGCATTTT
TRBJ1-1	few	TRBV18	TRBD1	CASSPAGGPEAFF	TGTGCCAGCTCACCTGCAGGGGGCCCTGAAGCTTTCTTT
TRBJ1-2	.	TRBV4-2	.	CASSQGEFNYGYTF	TGTGCCAGCAGCCAAGGCGAGTTTAACTATGGCTACACCTTC
TRBJ2-7	many	TRBV3-1	.	CASSRPGTHYEQYF	TGTGCCAGCAGTCGTCCCGGGACCCACTACGAGCAGTACTTC
TRBJ2-7	few	TRBV7-9	.	CASTHGQSYEQYF	TGTGCCAGCACACACGGACAGTCCTACGAGCAGTACTTC
TRBJ2-4	few	TRBV11-2	.	CASSYPPMANIQYF	TGTGCCAGCAGCTACCCCCCAATGGCAAACATTCAGTACTTC
TRBJ2-1	many	TRBV4-1	.	CASSIQVYNEQFF	TGCGCCAGCAGCATCCAGGTCTACAATGAGCAGTTCTTC
TRBJ2-3	.	TRBV20-1	TRBD2	CSARDQGSGTPNTQYF	TGCAGTGCTAGAGATCAGGGTAGCGGGACTCCCAATACGCAGTATTTT
TRBJ2-7	many	TRBV7-9	TRBD1	CASSLGRQGQEQYF	TGTGCCAGCAGCTTGGGAAGACAGGGCCAAGAGCAGTACTTC
TRBJ2-7	.	TRBV20-1	.	CSARNRVSYEQYF	TGCAGTGCTAGGAACAGGGTTTCCTACGAGCAGTACTTC
TRBJ1-3	few	TRBV5-1	TRBD1	CASSLLTGAISGNTIYF	TGCGCCAGCAGCTTGCTAACAGGGGCTATCTCTGGAAACACCATATATTTT
TRBJ2-1	.	TRBV5-4	TRBD1	CASSLLPGTGSFNEQFF	TGTGCCAGCAGCTTGTTACCCGGGACAGGGAGCTTCAATGAGCAGTTCTTC
TRBJ1-6	few	TRBV25-1	.	CASSEDFVFHNSPLHF	TGTGCCAGCAGTGAAGACTTCGTCTTCCATAATTCACCCCTCCACTTT
TRBJ2-2	.	TRBV9	TRBD1	CASSAGEGARWELFF	TGTGCCAGCAGCGCTGGTGAGGGGGCGCGTTGGGAGCTGTTTTTT
TRBJ2-7	few	TRBV12-3/TRBV12-4	.	CASSSPAGRGGYEQYF	TGTGCCAGCAGTTCCCCAGCTGGCAGGGGGGGATACGAGCAGTACTTC
TRBJ1-1	few	TRBV7-9	.	CASSLVLGEGTEAFF	TGTGCCAGCAGCTTAGTGTTAGGGGAGGGCACTGAAGCTTTCTTT
TRBJ2-7	.	TRBV12-3/TRBV12-4	TRBD2	CASSFGGGWQYF	TGTGCCAGCAGTTTTGGGGGAGGGTGGCAGTACTTC
TRBJ2-7	few	TRBV21-1	.	CASRTLADYEQYF	TGTGCCAGCCGTACCCTGGCGGACTACGAGCAGTACTTC
TRBJ2-7	few	TRBV4-3	.	CASSQASTGSGYEQYF	TGCGCCAGCAGCCAAGCTTCAACAGGGTCGGGATACGAGCAGTACTTC
TRBJ2-3	.	TRBV9	TRBD2	CASSVEGYAGADTQYF	TGTGCCAGCAGCGTAGAAGGGTATGCGGGGGCAGATACGCAGTATTTT
TRBJ2-1	.	TRBV29-1	.	CSGTLAGNNEQFF	TGCAGCGGGACACTCGCGGGGAACAATGAGCAGTTCTTC
TRBJ2-2	.	TRBV6-5	TRBD1	CASSSTGGWTGELFF	TGTGCCAGCAGTTCAACAGGGGGCTGGACCGGGGAGCTGTTTTTT
TRBJ2-5	.	TRBV18	TRBD1	CASSPPPGQGVEAMNQETQYF	TGTGCCAGCTCACCACCACCGGGACAGGGGGTGGAAGCGATGAATCAAGAGACCCAGTACTTC
TRBJ1-1	.	TRBV5-1	.	CASEGMNTEAFF	TGCGCCAGCGAGGGGATGAACACTGAAGCTTTCTTT
TRBJ2-7	few	TRBV29-1	TRBD1	CSVGPPGTGFGEQYF	TGCAGCGTCGGCCCCCCCGGGACAGGATTCGGCGAGCAGTACTTC
TRBJ2-3	.	TRBV3-1	TRBD2	CASSQERGVTDTQYF	TGTGCCAGCAGCCAAGAGCGGGGGGTAACAGATACGCAGTATTTT
TRBJ2-7	few	TRBV5-1	TRBD2	CASSRGRGAYEQYF	TGCGCCAGCAGCCGGGGCCGGGGGGCCTACGAGCAGTACTTC
TRBJ2-1	.	TRBV12-3/TRBV12-4	TRBD2	CASSPPSGREYNEQFF	TGTGCCAGCAGCCCCCCTAGCGGGAGGGAGTACAATGAGCAGTTCTTC